Listed below are T cell receptor beta chains from one sample, sequenced in a study of a mutant IDH1 vaccine in newly diagnosed glioma. Here immunoSEQ multiplex PCR was the method, and the copy in TCRdb shows in-frame clones only, minus some. The sample includes some 10,000 clones, 87% seen only once; the top ten take about 5.5%. Their cognate antigens are unknown. Sequencing used PBMCs, obtained from a glioma patient whose treatment included an IDH1 peptide vaccine. These receptors all stem from a woman aged 35 to 49 with glioma. Some clones in this sample may be carry-over from other donors' samples. CDR3s include the opening cysteine and the closing phenylalanine or tryptophan. Fields, in order: clone size, V gene, J gene, D gene, CDR3 DNA, CDR3 protein. The D gene is left open where the match is weak. Not every row has a clone size; where given, it reads once, few, many or a size class.

once	TRBV6-1	TRBJ1-5	TRBD1	TGTGCCAGCAGGGGGACACAGGGGGCCGAGCAGCCCCAGCATTTT	CASRGTQGAEQPQHF
.	TRBV4-1	TRBJ2-2	TRBD1	TGCGCCAGCAGCCAAGGTACAGGGGAGTACACCGGGGAGCTGTTTTTT	CASSQGTGEYTGELFF
.	TRBV30	TRBJ1-3	.	TGTGCCTGGAGTGTATTTCTGGCCCTCTCTGGAAACACCATATATTTT	CAWSVFLALSGNTIYF
.	TRBV4-1	TRBJ2-2	TRBD2	TGCGCCAGCAGCCAAGATAGGACTAGCGGGGGGCGGTGGACCGGGGAGCTGTTTTTT	CASSQDRTSGGRWTGELFF
.	TRBV18	TRBJ2-7	.	TGTGCCAGCTCACCAGTAGAAAGGGCAACCCAGTACGAGCAGTACTTC	CASSPVERATQYEQYF
.	TRBV7-8	TRBJ1-5	.	TGTGCCAGCAGCTTAGCGGCCGGGAGCAATCAGCCCCAGCATTTT	CASSLAAGSNQPQHF
.	TRBV18	TRBJ1-4	.	TGTGCCAGCTCACCAACGGGAACTAATGAAAAACTGTTTTTT	CASSPTGTNEKLFF
once	TRBV5-1	TRBJ1-2	.	TGCGCCAGCAGCACGGATCCGGGGAGTCACTATGGCTACACCTTC	CASSTDPGSHYGYTF
.	TRBV18	TRBJ2-3	TRBD1	TGTGCCAGCTCACCCCAGCAGGGGGGCACAGATACGCAGTATTTT	CASSPQQGGTDTQYF
once	TRBV2	TRBJ2-7	.	TGTGCCAGCAGTGAGGAGGGGGGACTATCGGGAGAGCAGTACTTC	CASSEEGGLSGEQYF
.	TRBV5-1	TRBJ2-7	TRBD1	TGCGCCAGCAGCCGCCGGGGACAGCCCTACGAGCAGTACTTC	CASSRRGQPYEQYF
.	TRBV6-1	TRBJ1-5	.	TGTGCCAGCAGTGGAATGCGGGTCCTGGGTAGCCAGCCCCAGCATTTT	CASSGMRVLGSQPQHF
.	TRBV19	TRBJ2-2	.	TGTGCCAGTAGCTACGACAGGGGAGGGGTCGGGGAGCTGTTTTTT	CASSYDRGGVGELFF
.	TRBV5-4	TRBJ2-5	TRBD2	TGTGCCAGCAGCTTGGGGGGGACTAGCGGGGAGACCCAGTACTTC	CASSLGGTSGETQYF
few	TRBV25-1	TRBJ1-5	.	TGTGCCAGCAGTGGGGGCCGCACTGGCAATCAGCCCCAGCATTTT	CASSGGRTGNQPQHF
.	TRBV29-1	TRBJ2-3	.	TGCAGCGTTGAAGATGGGAAGAGCGGACTCACAGATACGCAGTATTTT	CSVEDGKSGLTDTQYF
.	TRBV4-2	TRBJ2-2	TRBD2	TGTGCCAGCAGCCAAGTGGGGACGGGGGGGCGTAAGACCGGGGAGCTGTTTTTT	CASSQVGTGGRKTGELFF
once	TRBV27	TRBJ1-2	.	TGTGCCAGCAGGCCCACGCCCACTACTACGGTAGGGAGCTACACCTTC	CASRPTPTTTVGSYTF
.	TRBV4-1	TRBJ2-4	TRBD2	TGCGCCAGCAGCCCAACACGCCCCCGGGCTAGCGGGGGGGCAAACATTCAGTACTTC	CASSPTRPRASGGANIQYF
once	TRBV19	TRBJ1-2	.	TGTGCCAGTAGCTTGGCGGACAGCGAAAACTATGGCTACACCTTC	CASSLADSENYGYTF
.	TRBV2	TRBJ2-7	.	TGTGCCAGCCGAAGACTTGGGTCTGAGCAGTACTTC	CASRRLGSEQYF
once	TRBV7-9	TRBJ2-3	TRBD2	TGTGCCAGCAGCTTTAGCGGGAGAGATACGCAGTATTTT	CASSFSGRDTQYF
once	TRBV11-2	TRBJ2-7	TRBD2	TGTGCCAGCAGCTTAGCGGGTAGTAGCGGGCGGACTTACGAGCAGTACTTC	CASSLAGSSGRTYEQYF
.	TRBV10-1	TRBJ2-7	TRBD1	TGCGCCAGCAGCGATCCGGGACAGGGCCACGAGCAGTACTTC	CASSDPGQGHEQYF
.	TRBV7-2	TRBJ2-3	.	TGTGCCAGCAGCTCTACTAAACAAGATACGCAGTATTTT	CASSSTKQDTQYF
.	TRBV29-1	TRBJ1-2	TRBD1	TGCAGCGCCCATGGACAGGGGGCTGGGTTTTATGGCTACACCTTC	CSAHGQGAGFYGYTF
.	TRBV29-1	TRBJ1-1	.	TGCAGCGTTGAAAGCTCGCCAGGGAGGGTCACTGAAGCTTTCTTT	CSVESSPGRVTEAFF
.	TRBV11-2	TRBJ2-3	TRBD2	TGTGCCAGCAGCCCCGGGGGGGGGCTTGCAGATACGCAGTATTTT	CASSPGGGLADTQYF
.	TRBV6-6	TRBJ1-2	TRBD1	TGTGCCAGCAGTTACTCGAGTAACAGGGGCTATGGCTACACCTTC	CASSYSSNRGYGYTF
.	TRBV28	TRBJ2-7	.	TGTGCCAGCAGTTTGCGGAACTACGAGCAGTACTTC	CASSLRNYEQYF
.	TRBV19	TRBJ1-3	TRBD1	TGTGCCAGTAGTGGAACAGGGTGGCAGGGGGCAGCTGGAAACACCATATATTTT	CASSGTGWQGAAGNTIYF
.	TRBV27	TRBJ1-2	.	TGTGCCAGCAGTTTATCGACTAGTGGGGACGCGAGCTATGGCTACACCTTC	CASSLSTSGDASYGYTF
.	TRBV30	TRBJ2-1	.	TGTGCCTTGGATATGGTAGGGTGGTTCTTC	CALDMVGWFF
.	TRBV19	TRBJ2-5	TRBD2	TGTGCCAGTAGCCTAGGCGGGGGGAGTCAAGAGACCCAGTACTTC	CASSLGGGSQETQYF
once	TRBV19	TRBJ2-3	TRBD2	TGTGCCAGTCTACGGGGGGGCCAGGCAGATACGCAGTATTTT	CASLRGGQADTQYF
.	TRBV6-6	TRBJ2-7	.	TGTGCCAGCAGTGCCGGACAGAACTACGAGCAGTACTTC	CASSAGQNYEQYF